This T cell receptor beta chain was profiled in a study of T-cell reconstitution after alpha-beta-depleted transplantation in children listed by TCRdb under 2016. A note on the overall study: The study quantitatively tracked T-cell immune reconstitution after TCRalphabeta/CD19-depleted allogeneic hematopoietic cell transplantation in children using TCR repertoire profiling.

This clonotype occurred many times. It has no known antigen specificity. The sample holds no much larger clone one base away, and base qualities are not on file. V is cut by 2 bases and J by 2 bases, and the space between the germline ends is 9 bases. The CDR3 goes from the cysteine to the phenylalanine over 14 residues. CDR3 DNA only is kept here, 42 bases in frame from base 1. The library was prepared using PCR. Sequenced on an Illumina HiSeq 2500. TCR library preparation used molecular barcoding, with unique molecular identifiers applied to normalize quantification of the TCRbeta repertoire. TCRdb trimmed public reads at Q25 via fastp, called clones via MiXCR and kept in-frame beta chains. Each CDR3 protein gets just one entry, which takes the most common genes and DNA from the rows behind it. In all, the sample holds roughly 300,000 distinct CDR3 sequences, and around 9.6% of those were seen once. Of the sample, about 9.4% falls within the top ten clones.

This clonotype was sampled from a human donor who donated a stem cell graft to a child with SCID. This chain joins TRBV12-3 or TRBV12-4 to TRBJ1-2; a confident D gene designation cannot be given. The sample here was PBMCs from the stem cell graft donor, taken from the stem cell graft. At the DNA level, the sequence is TGTGCCAGCAGTTTAAGCTTAACAAACTATGGCTACACCTTC. It codes for CASSLSLTNYGYTF.